These 24 T cell receptor beta chains were all obtained from the same sample, sequenced in a study of blood T cell repertoires in COVID-19. Clones were sequenced by immunoSEQ multiplex PCR, and TCRdb holds only the in-frame ones, with some missing. The data show some 250,000 clones, about 88% seen once. Sequences were obtained from peripheral blood. These receptors originate from an older woman with COVID-19, enrolled during active disease.

V and J are TRBV5-1 and TRBJ2-1, with unresolved D. CDR3 size: 17 residues. The ends were cut back, 3 bases at V and 0 bases at J, with 16 bases in the middle. CDR1 SGHRS and CDR2 YFSETQ come from the germline V gene. This chain's CDR3 is CASSSRNSPSSYNEQFF. The CDR3 coding sequence is TGCGCCAGCAGCTCTAGGAATAGTCCGAGCTCCTACAATGAGCAGTTCTTC.

The CDR3, as DNA: TGTGCCAGCTCCCAGGGAGGGGGACAAGGTGAGCAGTTCTTC. Translating it yields CASSQGGGQGEQFF. The chain has TRBV7-2 and TRBJ2-1; D may be TRBD2 (7 bases). V lost 8 bases, J lost 9 bases, and 20 bases lay in between. The CDR3 consists of 14 residues. Per the germline V gene, CDR1 is SGHTA and CDR2 is FQGNSA. The full variable domain, in which reference TRBV7-2 and TRBJ2-1 provide the parts outside the CDR3, is GAGVSQSPSNKVTEKGKDVELRCDPISGHTALYWYRQSLGQGLEFLIYFQGNSAPDKSGLPSDRFSAERTGGSVSTLTIQRTQQEDSAVYLCASSQGGGQGEQFFGPGTRLTVL.

The genes are TRBV7-2 and TRBJ1-6, with 9 bases fitting TRBD1. The germline V gene has CDR1 SGHTA and CDR2 FQGNSA. The CDR3 is 16 residues long. V trimming: 5 bases; J trimming: 5 bases; junction bases outside the gene matches: 7. CDR3 sequence reads: CASSLGTGPHNSPLHF. The CDR3 nucleotides read TGTGCCAGCAGCCTAGGGACAGGGCCCCATAATTCACCCCTCCACTTT.

The V call is TRBV30, the J call TRBJ1-1; 7 nucleotides align to TRBD1. The germline CDR1 and CDR2 sequences are GTSNPN and SVGIG (reference sequence). After removal of 0 bases from V and 2 bases from J, the junction contained 9 bases not matched to a gene. There are 16 residues in the CDR3. The CDR3 DNA follows: TGTGCCTGGAGTGTACGAGGTAGGGGGCGAAACACTGAAGCTTTCTTT. Translating it yields CAWSVRGRGRNTEAFF.

V usage is TRBV27 and J usage is TRBJ1-5; D uncertain. Trimming stripped 6 bases from V and 3 bases from J, with 12 bases between. CDR3 length equals 14 residues. The V gene's germline CDR1 is MNHEY and CDR2 SMNVEV (reference sequence). The chain's CDR3 is CASRPTGDNQPQHF. CDR3 DNA sequence: TGTGCCAGCAGACCCACCGGGGACAATCAGCCCCAGCATTTT.

This chain uses TRBV28 with TRBJ2-4; 10 bases match TRBD2. The germline V gene has CDR1 MDHEN and CDR2 SYDVKM. V gave up 5 bases and J gave up 7 bases; unmatched junction bases: 11. This CDR3 comprises 16 residues. CDR3 protein: CASSEAGGARGNIQYF. Written as DNA, the CDR3 is TGTGCCAGCAGTGAAGCGGGAGGGGCTCGGGGTAACATTCAGTACTTC.

The CDR3 loop is CASSLAPTGLLSYEQYF. CDR3 in DNA: TGTGCCAGCAGCTTAGCACCCACAGGGCTACTAAGCTACGAGCAGTACTTC. The chain carries TRBV7-6 and TRBJ2-7; weak D call: TRBD1 (6 bases). Deletions cut 0 bases from V and 3 bases from J, with 18 bases between. The germline V gene encodes CDR1 SGHVS and CDR2 FNYEAQ. The CDR3 is 17 residues long.

This chain links TRBV7-2 with TRBJ1-6; TRBD1 matches 8 bases. Per germline, CDR1 SGHTA and CDR2 FQGNSA. This CDR3 is built from 15 residues. V shed 3 bases, J shed 9 bases, and the junction held 7 bases outside the gene matches. CDR3 in amino acids: CASSFRTGKGSPLHF. The CDR3, as DNA: TGTGCCAGCAGCTTCCGGACAGGGAAAGGTTCACCCCTCCACTTT. Filled out from reference TRBV7-2 and TRBJ1-6, the complete variable domain reads GAGVSQSPSNKVTEKGKDVELRCDPISGHTALYWYRQSLGQGLEFLIYFQGNSAPDKSGLPSDRFSAERTGGSVSTLTIQRTQQEDSAVYLCASSFRTGKGSPLHFGNGTRLTVT.

CDR3 DNA: TGTGCCAGTAGTGCGATCCAAGAGACCCAGTACTTC. This sequence encodes CASSAIQETQYF. V and J are TRBV19 and TRBJ2-5; D uncertain. V lost 5 bases to trimming and J lost 1 base, with 5 bases between them. The CDR3 contains 12 residues. Germline loops: CDR1 LNHDA, CDR2 SQIVND (reference sequence).

This chain joins TRBV19 and TRBJ1-1; perhaps TRBD1 as D (5 bases). Trimming removed 6 bases at V and 3 bases at J, with 17 bases between. Germline CDR1 and CDR2: LNHDA and SQIVND (reference sequence). CDR3 length: 15 residues. The CDR3 protein is CASSSGGYRYTEAFF. The CDR3 DNA is TGTGCCAGTAGCTCGGGGGGGTATCGTTACACTGAAGCTTTCTTT.

The V gene is TRBV30, the J gene TRBJ1-2; 9 positions match TRBD1. With V trimmed by 5 bases and J by 8 bases, 6 bases remained unmatched. The germline V gene has CDR1 GTSNPN and CDR2 SVGIG (reference sequence). CDR3 size: 12 residues. Here the CDR3 reads CAWEQGAGGYTF. CDR3 nucleotides: TGTGCCTGGGAACAGGGGGCGGGGGGCTACACCTTC.

The chain combines TRBV19 with TRBJ2-6, with 10 positions matching TRBD1. This CDR3 has 16 residues. Germline V gives CDR1 LNHDA, CDR2 SQIVND (reference sequence). V was clipped by 6 bases and J by 0 bases; unmatched bases: 2. The CDR3 is CASRRTGGSGANVLTF. The CDR3 nucleotides read TGTGCCAGTAGACGGACAGGGGGCTCTGGGGCCAACGTCCTGACTTTC.

J is TRBJ2-5 and V is TRBV19, with TRBD2 matching 11 bases. Germline loops: CDR1 LNHDA, CDR2 SQIVND (reference sequence). The V and J ends lost 4 bases and 1 base, in that order; junction bases with no gene match: 5. This CDR3 has 16 amino acids. CDR3 nucleotides: TGTGCCAGTAGTAGGAGTCTAGCGGGAGGCCAAGAGACCCAGTACTTC. Residues: CASSRSLAGGQETQYF.

This clone occurred a few times. The chain has TRBV5-1 and TRBJ1-3; 10 nucleotides agree with TRBD1. The CDR3 runs to 18 residues. Germline V gene data show CDR1 as SGHRS and CDR2 as YFSETQ. V dropped 4 bases and J dropped 4; count of bases not matched to a gene: 14. CDR3 residues: CASSAGQGMRGLGNTIYF. CDR3 coding DNA: TGCGCCAGCAGCGCGGGACAGGGGATGCGTGGGCTCGGAAACACCATATATTTT.

V usage is TRBV10-3 and J usage is TRBJ2-3; TRBD2 aligns across 9 bases. Germline V gene data show CDR1 as ENHRY and CDR2 as SYGVKD. Trimming at V came to 0 bases and at J to 0 bases, leaving 4 bases not matched to a gene. This CDR3 is built from 17 residues. CDR3 residues: CAISESRGRASTDTQYF. The CDR3 region has the DNA TGTGCCATCAGTGAGTCTCGCGGGAGGGCTAGCACAGATACGCAGTATTTT.

This chain connects TRBV7-2 to TRBJ1-4; 8 bases line up with TRBD1. The length of the CDR3 is 15 residues. J gave up 7 bases and V 5 bases, and 9 bases lay outside the gene matches. CDR1 and CDR2 from the germline V gene are SGHTA and FQGNSA. CDR3 in DNA: TGTGCCAGCAGCCCTCTCCGGACAGGGAGTGAAAAACTGTTTTTT. The encoded protein is CASSPLRTGSEKLFF.

This clone was counted a few times. The chain has TRBV6-2 or TRBV6-3 and TRBJ2-2; D may be TRBD2 (6 bases). This CDR3 contains 16 residues. V was cut by 1 base and J by 3 bases, with 12 bases left in between. The V gene's germline CDR1 is MNHEY and CDR2 SVGEGT. The DNA for the CDR3 is TGTGCCAGCAGTTACTGGGTAGCGGTTGACACCGGGGAGCTGTTTTTT. It translates to CASSYWVAVDTGELFF.

The rearrangement uses TRBV5-8 and TRBJ1-3; the match to TRBD1 covers 8 bases. This CDR3 has 15 amino acids. Germline CDR1 is SGHTS and CDR2 is YDEGEE. Germline trimming cut 3 bases from V and 8 bases from J; bases unmatched to any gene: 10. Here the CDR3 DNA reads TGTGCCAGCAGCTGGAGTGGACAGGGTGGGCACACCATATATTTT. It codes for CASSWSGQGGHTIYF.

This chain uses TRBV6-5 with TRBJ2-7; unclear D gene. Germline CDR1 MNHEY, CDR2 SVGAGI. V gave up 9 bases and J gave up 1 base, with 7 bases separating them. CDR3 length: 11 residues. The CDR3 bases are TGTGCCAGTCAGGCTTCCTACGAGCAGTACTTC. This codes for CASQASYEQYF.

This CDR3 reads CASSPRGRLGIEKATEAFF. Here the CDR3 DNA reads TGTGCCAGCAGCCCTAGAGGGAGGCTAGGAATTGAAAAGGCCACTGAAGCTTTCTTT. The rearrangement links TRBV2 to TRBJ1-1; D remains ambiguous. V was clipped by 6 bases and J by 4 bases, with 30 bases between them. The CDR3 is 19 amino acids. Germline values: CDR1 SNHLY, CDR2 FYNNEI.

The V and J genes are TRBV7-8 and TRBJ1-5; perhaps TRBD1 as D (5 bases). Germline CDR1 is SGHVS and CDR2 is FQNEAQ. The CDR3 length is 13 residues. Trimming removed 4 bases at V and 7 bases at J, with 11 bases between. The CDR3 reads CASSSDGGQPQHF. CDR3 coding DNA: TGTGCCAGCAGCTCGGACGGGGGACAGCCCCAGCATTTT.

CDR3 coding DNA: TGTGCCTGGAGCAGGAGGGACACTGAAGCTTTCTTT. Protein sequence: CAWSRRDTEAFF. V is TRBV30 and J is TRBJ1-1; D ambiguous. The CDR3 extends over 12 amino acids. Deletions cut 3 bases from V and 3 bases from J, with 8 bases between. Germline CDR1 GTSNPN, CDR2 SVGIG (reference sequence).

This chain connects TRBV27 to TRBJ1-2; 7 bases map to TRBD1. The CDR3 is 12 amino acids. Germline trimming cut 9 bases from V and 2 bases from J; bases unmatched to any gene: 3. CDR1 and CDR2 from the germline V gene are MNHEY and SMNVEV (reference sequence). CDR3 DNA sequence: TGTGCCAGTAAGACAGGGAACTATGGCTACACCTTC. This sequence encodes CASKTGNYGYTF.

The V gene is TRBV6-6, the J gene TRBJ2-3, with D possibly being TRBD2 (6 bases). V was clipped by 2 bases and J by 2 bases, with 8 bases between them. CDR3 length equals 14 residues. Looked up from germline, CDR1 is MNHNY and CDR2 is SVGAGI (reference sequence). The DNA for the CDR3 is TGTGCCAGCAGTTACGGCGGGGACACAGATACGCAGTATTTT. Amino acid sequence: CASSYGGDTDTQYF.